Presented here are 17 T cell receptor delta chains from one specimen sequenced in a study of gamma-delta chains in newborns, infants, children. TCRdb redid clone calling on the reads using CATT. The sample consists of 7,000 to 9,500 delta-chain clones, 22% of them appearing once. Material for sequencing was blood. Receptors were obtained from a child who was a newborn, infant or young child, either healthy, febrile or measles-vaccinated (not recorded which).

By share of the sample, this clone is medium-sized. Other DNA sequences in this sample translate to the same CDR3. The chain links TRDV2 to TRDJ1, with 8 bases fitting TRDD3. After removal of 0 bases from V and 0 bases from J, the junction contained 11 bases not matched to a gene. The CDR3 contains 18 residues. Per the germline V gene, CDR1 is GEAIGNYY and CDR2 is EKD. The CDR3 sequence: CACDTVWGTDTYTDKLIF. In DNA form, the CDR3 reads TGTGCCTGTGACACCGTCTGGGGGACCGACACGTACACCGATAAACTCATCTTT.

This clone has only a few counts. The genes are TRDV2 and TRDJ1; 9 positions agree with TRDD3. The V segment lost 3 bases and the J segment 7 bases; nucleotides outside the gene matches: 5. Germline CDR1 is GEAIGNYY and CDR2 is EKD. The CDR3 extends over 13 amino acids. CDR3 amino acids: CACDLLGEAKLIF. The CDR3 DNA reads as TGTGCCTGTGACCTACTGGGGGAAGCTAAACTCATCTTT.

This clone showed up just a few times. The chain has TRDV2 and TRDJ1, with 11 positions matching TRDD3. Germline V CDR1 and CDR2: GEAIGNYY, EKD. CDR3 length: 18 amino acids. V shed 0 bases and J 3 bases; nucleotides not matched to a gene: 11. The CDR3 DNA reads TGTGCCTGTGACACCGGGAGCCTACTGGGGGATAACCCCGATAAACTCATCTTT. Residues: CACDTGSLLGDNPDKLIF.

V and J are TRDV2 and TRDJ1; 13 nucleotides agree with TRDD3. CDR1 is GEAIGNYY, CDR2 EKD, per germline. The CDR3 runs to 16 residues. Unmatched junction bases numbered 4, after V lost 3 bases and J lost 1 base. The CDR3: CACDALGDTGTDKLIF. CDR3 bases: TGTGCCTGTGACGCACTGGGGGATACGGGCACCGATAAACTCATCTTT.

The chain links TRDV1 to TRDJ1; possibly TRDD3 for D (5 bases). V gave up 0 bases and J gave up 0 bases, with 17 bases separating them. Germline V lookup: CDR1 TSWWSYY, CDR2 QGS. The CDR3 consists of 18 residues. The DNA of the CDR3 is TGTGCTCTTGGGGAACTCCTGGGCCCTTTCCCCTACACCGATAAACTCATCTTT. Translation gives CALGELLGPFPYTDKLIF.

This clone has a handful of counts. The chain has TRDV2 and TRDJ1; possibly TRDD3 for D (6 bases). This CDR3 spans 20 amino acids. CDR1 and CDR2 (germline): GEAIGNYY, EKD. V was trimmed by 4 bases and J by 0 bases, leaving 29 bases between them. In DNA, the CDR3 is TGTGCCTGTGAATTACTAAGGCGGGGGGAACCGGGGCCGTACACCGATAAACTCATCTTT. As protein: CACELLRRGEPGPYTDKLIF.

The rearrangement joins TRDV2 to TRDJ1; TRDD3 agrees at 8 bases. CDR3 length equals 17 residues. CDR1 GEAIGNYY and CDR2 EKD come from the germline V gene. The junction had 8 bases not matched to a gene; V was cut back by 0 bases and J by 0 bases. The CDR3 bases are TGTGCCTGTGACACCGTACTGGGGGCTATGTACACCGATAAACTCATCTTT. Its translation is CACDTVLGAMYTDKLIF.

By its share, this clone is medium-sized. V gene TRDV2 combines with J gene TRDJ3; TRDD3 matches at 9 bases. Germline V lookup: CDR1 GEAIGNYY, CDR2 EKD. The CDR3 sequence is 18 residues long. The V segment lost 3 bases and the J segment 2 bases; nucleotides outside the gene matches: 7. The CDR3 bases are TGTGCCTGTGACTCACTGGGGGAACAGACCTGGGACACCCGACAGATGTTTTTC. Translation: CACDSLGEQTWDTRQMFF.

This clone was counted between two and nine times. The rearrangement joins TRDV2 to TRDJ1; 11 bases match TRDD3. The germline CDR1 and CDR2 sequences are GEAIGNYY and EKD. V shed 3 bases and J 1 base; nucleotides not matched to a gene: 12. The CDR3 has 18 residues. The CDR3 DNA is TGTGCCTGTGACCAAGTACTGGGGGATAGACAAGGCACCGATAAACTCATCTTT. It codes for CACDQVLGDRQGTDKLIF.

This clone is termed medium-sized. The J gene is TRDJ1, the V gene TRDV2; D is ambiguous. Per germline, CDR1 GEAIGNYY and CDR2 EKD. V shed 3 bases and J shed 3 bases, with 13 bases lying between them. CDR3 length: 14 residues. The CDR3 DNA follows: TGTGCCTGTGACCCCCTCGGAGTCTCCGATAAACTCATCTTT. Translating it yields CACDPLGVSDKLIF.

As to this clone: A junction end diverges from the germline sequence, so it may reflect a read error. The gene calls are TRDV2 and TRDJ3; 12 bases agree with TRDD3. There are 18 residues in the CDR3. CDR1 and CDR2 from the germline V gene are GEAIGNYY and EKD. The CDR3: CACNTGGYSPWDTRQMFF. The DNA for the CDR3 is TGTGCCTGTAACACTGGGGGATACAGCCCCTGGGACACCCGACAGATGTTTTTC.

This clone was seen more than once but under ten times. A clone one base away is much larger, so this may be a read error. The genes are TRDV2 and TRDJ1; 8 nucleotides align to TRDD3. The CDR3 has 15 amino acids. The trim removed 3 bases at V and 3 bases at J, leaving 8 bases unmatched. Per the germline V gene, CDR1 is GEAIGNYY and CDR2 is EKD. The CDR3 DNA is TGTGCCTGTGACCCGCTGGGGGAACACGCCGATAAACTCATCTTT. This sequence encodes CACDPLGEHADKLIF.

This clone turned up a few times. CDR3 in DNA: TGTGCCTGTGACACCGTCCCATTGGTTGGGGGAATACAGTACACCGATAAACTCATCTTT. Translated: CACDTVPLVGGIQYTDKLIF. This chain uses TRDV2 with TRDJ1, with TRDD3 matching over 7 bases. V lost 0 bases, J lost 0 bases, and 18 bases stayed unmatched. CDR1 GEAIGNYY and CDR2 EKD come from the germline V gene. The CDR3 length is 20 residues.

Comments on this clone: One end of the junction varies from germline; a read error may be responsible. The genes are TRDV2 and TRDJ3, with 12 bases aligning to TRDD3. This CDR3 has 21 residues. Germline CDR1 and CDR2: GEAIGNYY and EKD. The CDR3 protein is CACDTLGDTRESSLDTRQMFF. As DNA, the CDR3 is TGTGCCTGTGACACTCTGGGGGATACGCGGGAGAGCTCCTTGGACACCCGACAGATGTTTTTC.

The rearrangement uses TRDV2 and TRDJ1; TRDD3 aligns across 7 bases. This CDR3 has 16 residues. Germline-derived CDR1 and CDR2 are GEAIGNYY and EKD. Germline trimming cut 3 bases from V and 3 bases from J; bases unmatched to any gene: 12. The CDR3, as DNA: TGTGCCTGTGACCCTCTCGGTACTGGGGTTTCCGATAAACTCATCTTT. Translating gives CACDPLGTGVSDKLIF.

V is TRDV2 and J is TRDJ1; 8 bases map to TRDD3. Per the germline V gene, CDR1 is GEAIGNYY and CDR2 is EKD. V was clipped by 3 bases and J by 0 bases; unmatched bases: 17. This CDR3 has 19 amino acids. This CDR3 reads CACDPAGTGGVTYTDKLIF. CDR3 DNA: TGTGCCTGTGACCCCGCGGGTACTGGGGGCGTAACGTACACCGATAAACTCATCTTT.

Within the sample, this clone is medium-sized (0.01 to 0.1%). Additional DNA sequences in this sample encode the identical CDR3. The chain combines TRDV2 with TRDJ3; 7 bases fit TRDD3. This CDR3 has 21 amino acids. CDR1 is GEAIGNYY, CDR2 EKD, per germline. The V segment lost 3 bases and the J segment 4 bases; nucleotides outside the gene matches: 20. For the CDR3, the DNA is TGTGCCTGTGACGCTACACCTACTGGGGCCCAAGCTAAGTGGGACACCCGACAGATGTTTTTC. As protein: CACDATPTGAQAKWDTRQMFF.